The 11 T cell receptor beta chains listed next were all sequenced from one sample in a study of neurological immune-mediated disorders. Each CDR3 protein is one row after TCRdb ran MiXCR on the 5' RACE reads. The sample lists about 41,000 distinct CDR3 sequences; roughly 14% were seen once. Sequencing input: CD4+ T cells from blood. These receptor sequences come from a woman between 55 and 75 years old with HTLV-1-associated myelopathy (HAM/TSP).

This clonotype was observed at least ten times. Here the CDR3 DNA reads TGTGCCAGCAGCCGTACGAACACCGGGGAGCTGTTTTTT. This gives the protein CASSRTNTGELFF. V gene TRBV7-6 combines with J gene TRBJ2-2; D uncertain. The V and J ends lost 5 bases and 0 bases respectively, with 4 bases between them. CDR3 length: 13 residues. The germline gives CDR1 SGHVS, CDR2 FNYEAQ. Full variable domain (outside the CDR3, taken from reference TRBV7-6 and TRBJ2-2): GAGVSQSPRYKVTKRGQDVALRCDPISGHVSLYWYRQALGQGPEFLTYFNYEAQQDKSGLPNDRFSAERPEGSISTLTIQRTEQRDSAMYRCASSRTNTGELFFGEGSRLTVL.

About this clonotype: A much bigger clone sits one base away, suggesting this may be a read error. The chain links TRBV18 to TRBJ2-7; D is possibly TRBD1 or TRBD2 (5 bases each). The CDR3 covers 17 residues. Per germline, CDR1 KGHSH and CDR2 LQKENI. CDR3 sequence reads: CANSPYADGAGSYEQYF. As DNA, the CDR3 is TGTGCCAACTCACCTTACGCAGACGGGGCCGGCTCCTACGAGCAGTACTTC.

J is TRBJ1-6 and V is TRBV5-1, with D unresolved. Trimming removed 0 bases from V and 5 bases from J, with 6 bases in between. Per the germline V gene, CDR1 is SGHRS and CDR2 is YFSETQ. CDR3 length: 14 amino acids. This CDR3 reads CASSLVSDNSPLHF. DNA of the CDR3: TGCGCCAGCAGCTTGGTTTCAGATAATTCACCCCTCCACTTT.

A few counts support this clonotype. The chain combines TRBV6-5 with TRBJ1-1; 8 bases match TRBD1. The CDR3 totals 15 residues. The J segment lost 5 bases and the V segment lost 2 bases, leaving 7 bases of the junction unmatched. Germline V gene lookup returns CDR1 MNHEY and CDR2 SVGAGI. The CDR3 DNA is TGTGCCAGCAGTTACGAGGTGACAGGGGAGACTGAAGCTTTCTTT. Its translation is CASSYEVTGETEAFF.

This clonotype was seen many times. The V gene is TRBV5-1, the J gene TRBJ1-3; D gene uncertain. This CDR3 is 16 amino acids long. The germline CDR1 and CDR2 sequences are SGHRS and YFSETQ. Trimming took off 0 bases at V and 0 bases at J, with 10 bases between the two ends. The CDR3 here is CASSLGGGDSGNTIYF. The CDR3 region has the DNA TGCGCCAGCAGCTTGGGCGGCGGAGACTCTGGAAACACCATATATTTT.

This clonotype was detected many times. The gene calls are TRBV5-1 and TRBJ2-3, with D maybe TRBD2 (5 bases). Germline assignment: CDR1 SGHRS and CDR2 YFSETQ. V lost 2 bases and J lost 1, with 5 bases in between. This CDR3 spans 13 amino acids. CDR3 loop: CASSFGGTDTQYF. DNA of the CDR3: TGCGCCAGCAGCTTCGGGGGCACAGATACGCAGTATTTT.

This clonotype came up many times. J is TRBJ2-3 and V is TRBV3-1; possibly TRBD1 or TRBD2 for D (6 bases each). V dropped 2 bases and J dropped 0 bases, with 18 bases sitting between them. The CDR3 contains 18 residues. The germline gives CDR1 LGHDT, CDR2 YNNKEL (reference sequence). This CDR3 is CASSQSPPGAASTDTQYF. The CDR3 nucleotides are TGTGCCAGCAGCCAAAGCCCTCCGGGGGCCGCTAGCACAGATACGCAGTATTTT.

This clonotype was found many times. This rearrangement joins TRBV20-1 to TRBJ2-2, with D perhaps given as TRBD1 or TRBD2 (5 bases each). Germline V lookup: CDR1 DFQATT, CDR2 SNEGSKA (reference sequence). Trimming cost V 5 bases and J 4 bases, with 23 bases left between them. The CDR3 extends over 17 amino acids. The CDR3 sequence is CSALNADGAGSTGELFF. CDR3 coding DNA: TGCAGTGCTTTAAACGCGGATGGGGCTGGGAGCACCGGGGAGCTGTTTTTT.

This clonotype has just a few counts. The chain recombines TRBV12-3 or TRBV12-4 with TRBJ1-5; no clear D gene. The V gene lost 3 bases and the J gene lost 2 bases, with 8 bases spanning the gap. This CDR3 comprises 14 residues. Here the CDR3 reads CASSFVSGNQPQHF. Written as DNA, the CDR3 is TGTGCCAGCAGTTTCGTGTCGGGCAATCAGCCCCAGCATTTT.

At least ten counts were recorded for this clonotype. This chain connects TRBV4-2 to TRBJ1-4, with a possible D match to TRBD1 (5 bases). Germline V gene sequence: CDR1 LGHNA, CDR2 YNFKEQ. The V gene lost 1 base and the J gene lost 8 bases, with 8 bases spanning the gap. CDR3 size: 13 residues. CDR3 sequence (DNA): TGTGCCAGCAGCCAAGGGCAGGGAGAAAAACTGTTTTTT. Amino acids: CASSQGQGEKLFF.

The table lists this clonotype with many counts. The rearrangement uses TRBV29-1 and TRBJ2-5, with 9 bases aligning to TRBD2. CDR1 is SQVTM, CDR2 ANQGSEA, per germline. Germline trimming cut 0 bases from V and 5 bases from J; bases unmatched to any gene: 4. The CDR3 runs to 14 residues. In nucleotides, the CDR3 is TGCAGCGTTGAAGACCCAACTAGCGGGGAGACCCAGTACTTC. Amino acids: CSVEDPTSGETQYF.